Sequencing of this T cell receptor (beta chain) was carried out in a study of T cell repertoires in cytomegalovirus infection. Study context: Indicated by public TCR beta signatures were CMV infection and matching HLA type. Findings of the study overall: Carriage of CMV together with the relevant HLA was identifiable through cumulative public TCR beta family frequency. The ex vivo response showed dominance by HLA-C-restricted CMV-specific TCR beta clonotypes.

This clonotype showed up many times. What it binds is not known. The CDR3 covers 13 residues. Trimming cost V 4 bases and J 5 bases, with 11 bases left between them. Germline V CDR1 and CDR2: KGHSH, LQKENI. One entry per CDR3 protein, called by TCRdb with MiXCR from the reads. Of just under 300,000 distinct CDR3 sequences listed, about 8.8% are singletons. The receptor was isolated from a human donor in good health (CMV status not recorded). Some clones in this sample may be carry-over from other donors' samples. The sequencing input was PBMCs. The V gene is TRBV18, the J gene TRBJ1-1, with D maybe TRBD1 (5 bases). The CDR3 region is CASSQGVVTEAFF. CDR3 coding DNA: TGTGCCAGCTCACAAGGGGTTGTGACTGAAGCTTTCTTT.